The clone carrying this T cell receptor beta chain was detected only a few times. These data come from a study of immune evolution from preneoplasia to lung adenocarcinoma. TCRdb keeps only in-frame clones here, not all; method: immunoSEQ multiplex PCR. The sample has 6,000 to 8,000 clones; over 60% are singletons. Trimming removed 4 bases at V and 8 bases at J, with 14 bases between. This CDR3 is 13 amino acids long. Looked up from germline, CDR1 is ENHRY and CDR2 is SYGVKD. The gene calls are TRBV10-3 and TRBJ1-2; D is ambiguous. The receptor comes from an older donor with lung adenocarcinoma. Some clones in this sample may be carry-over from other donors' samples. Sequenced material: FFPE lung adenocarcinoma in situ tissue. CDR3: CAISGPAREGYTF. Here the CDR3 DNA reads TGTGCCATCAGTGGCCCGGCCCGGGAAGGCTACACCTTC.